Only one count was recorded for the clone carrying this T cell receptor (beta chain). The sample comes from a study of blood T cell repertoires in COVID-19. The data were produced by immunoSEQ multiplex PCR, yet TCRdb's version contains in-frame clones alone and is incomplete. Here the sample spans more than 200,000 clones, around 84% being singletons. The sample consisted of peripheral blood. This sequence originates from an elderly woman with COVID-19, enrolled during active disease.

The CDR3 reads CASSYRQGANDEQYF. The CDR3, as DNA: TGTGCCAGCAGTTACCGACAGGGGGCTAACGACGAGCAGTACTTC. The chain is built from TRBV6-6 and TRBJ2-7; 10 bases align to TRBD1. Looked up from germline, CDR1 is MNHNY and CDR2 is SVGAGI (reference sequence). The CDR3 is made up of 15 amino acids. V lost 2 bases, J lost 5 bases, and 6 bases stayed unmatched.